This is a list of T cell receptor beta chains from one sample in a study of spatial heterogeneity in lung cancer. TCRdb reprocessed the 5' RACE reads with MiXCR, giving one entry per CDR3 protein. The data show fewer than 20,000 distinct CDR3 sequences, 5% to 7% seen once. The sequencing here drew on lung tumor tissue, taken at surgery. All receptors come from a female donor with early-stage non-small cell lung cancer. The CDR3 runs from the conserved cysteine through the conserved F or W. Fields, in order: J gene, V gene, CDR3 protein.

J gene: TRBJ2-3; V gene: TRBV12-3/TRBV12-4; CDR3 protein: CASSSRGSADTQYF
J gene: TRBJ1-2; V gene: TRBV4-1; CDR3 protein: CASSPILKSAGGSGYTF
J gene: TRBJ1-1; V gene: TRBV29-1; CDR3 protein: CSVGRPNTEAFF
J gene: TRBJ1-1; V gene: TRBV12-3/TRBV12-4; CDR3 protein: CASSRTQGATEAFF
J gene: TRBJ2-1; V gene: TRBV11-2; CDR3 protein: CASSYSGRVNEQFF
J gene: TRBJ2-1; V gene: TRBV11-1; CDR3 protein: CASSLMGGRDNEQFF
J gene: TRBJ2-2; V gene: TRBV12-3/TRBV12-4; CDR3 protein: CASSFLGNTGELFF
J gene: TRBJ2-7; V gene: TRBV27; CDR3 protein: CASSTGTSFEQYF
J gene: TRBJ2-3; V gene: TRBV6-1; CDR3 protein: CASSGPGTRTDTQYF
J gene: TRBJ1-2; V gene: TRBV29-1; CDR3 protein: CSVDRERAGGYTF
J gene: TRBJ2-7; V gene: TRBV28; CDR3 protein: CASIPGGRANEQYF
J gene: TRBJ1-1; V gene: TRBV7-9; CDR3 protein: CASSLVGNTEAFF
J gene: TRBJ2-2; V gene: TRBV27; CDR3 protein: CASTGKTTGELFF
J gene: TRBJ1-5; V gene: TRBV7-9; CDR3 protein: CASSLGGDQPQHF
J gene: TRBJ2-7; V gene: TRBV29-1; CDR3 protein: CSATDPWDYEQYF
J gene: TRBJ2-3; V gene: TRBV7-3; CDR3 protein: CASRPAGTSGSDTQYF
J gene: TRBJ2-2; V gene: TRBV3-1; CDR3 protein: CASSGLVTGELFF
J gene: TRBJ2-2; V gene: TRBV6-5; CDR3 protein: CASKYMGQANTGELFF
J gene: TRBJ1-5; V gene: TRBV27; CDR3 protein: CASSWEASNQPQHF
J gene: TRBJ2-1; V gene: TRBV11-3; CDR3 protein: CASSLELAGGDEQFF
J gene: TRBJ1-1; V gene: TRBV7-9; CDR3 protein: CASSPPGRRNTEAFF
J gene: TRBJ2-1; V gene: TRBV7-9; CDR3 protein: CASSRTRGPGGDYNEQFF
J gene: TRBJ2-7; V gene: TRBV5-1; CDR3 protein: CASSFGTSSHEQYF
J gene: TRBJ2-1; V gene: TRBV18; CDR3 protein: CASSPQSGSYNEQFF
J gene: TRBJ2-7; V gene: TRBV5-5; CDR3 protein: CASSSPGQGRHEQYF
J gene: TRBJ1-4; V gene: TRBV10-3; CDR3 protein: CAISESRSTNEKLFF
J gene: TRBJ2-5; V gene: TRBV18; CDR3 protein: CASSPDGLAGEETQYF
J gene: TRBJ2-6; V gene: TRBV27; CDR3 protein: CASAPGVGMAGANVLTF
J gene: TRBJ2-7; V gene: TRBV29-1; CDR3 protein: CSVDRGVSEQYF
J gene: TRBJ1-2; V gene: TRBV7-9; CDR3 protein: CASSLNTGDRGYTF
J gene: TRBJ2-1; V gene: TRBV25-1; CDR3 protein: CASSGLAGVRNEQFF
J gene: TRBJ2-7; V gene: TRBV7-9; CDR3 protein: CASRCGLLSSYEQYF
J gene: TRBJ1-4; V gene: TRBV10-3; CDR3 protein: CAISNRPGENEKLFF
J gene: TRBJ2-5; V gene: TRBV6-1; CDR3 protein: CASSEMRDRGLETQYF
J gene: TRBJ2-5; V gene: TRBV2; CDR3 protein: CASRKLASRGETQYF
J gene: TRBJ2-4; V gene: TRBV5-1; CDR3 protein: CASSSRQGARDIQYF
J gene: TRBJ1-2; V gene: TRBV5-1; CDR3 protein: CASLWRGNYGYTF
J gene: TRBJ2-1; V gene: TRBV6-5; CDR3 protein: CASSLVGNEQFF
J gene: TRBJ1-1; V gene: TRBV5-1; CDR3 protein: CASSLTGEAFF
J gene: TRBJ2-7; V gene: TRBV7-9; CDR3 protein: CASSRDRGNTYEQYF
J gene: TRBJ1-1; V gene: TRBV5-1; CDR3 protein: CASSLGQSNTEAFF
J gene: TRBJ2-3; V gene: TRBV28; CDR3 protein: CASSLSGPRADTQYF
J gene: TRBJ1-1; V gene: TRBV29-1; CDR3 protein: CSVEEGNTEAFF
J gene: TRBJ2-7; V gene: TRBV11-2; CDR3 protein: CASTPRSGAYEQYF
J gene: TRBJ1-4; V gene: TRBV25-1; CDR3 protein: CASSEDGEVEKLFF
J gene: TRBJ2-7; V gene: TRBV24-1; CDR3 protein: CATSDGGYEQYF
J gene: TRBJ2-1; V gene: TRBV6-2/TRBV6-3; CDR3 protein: CASSYSGLAGAGSYNEQFF
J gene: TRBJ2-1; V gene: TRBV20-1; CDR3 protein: CSANTYNEQFF